The 12 T cell receptor beta chains given below trace back to one sample, sequenced in a study of OX40 agonist ivuxolimab in advanced cancers. Only in-frame clones appear in the TCRdb table, and some are missing; sequencing was by immunoSEQ multiplex PCR. The sample lists approximately 67,000 clones, around 83% occurring once. The source was CD4+ or CD8+ T cells sorted from blood, collected in a trial of the OX40 agonist ivuxolimab. The source of these receptors is an adult with an advanced solid tumor such as melanoma, head and neck, liver or kidney cancer.

This clone is medium-sized within its sample. The V call is TRBV5-4, the J call TRBJ2-3; no clear D gene. The germline CDR1 and CDR2 sequences are SGHNT and YYREEE (reference sequence). V was clipped by 0 bases and J by 0 bases, with 11 bases between them. This CDR3 has 16 amino acids. In nucleotides, the CDR3 is TGTGCCAGCAGCTTGGCGGGCCGCGCTAGCACAGATACGCAGTATTTT. Protein sequence: CASSLAGRASTDTQYF.

The V call is TRBV11-3, the J call TRBJ2-5; 15 bases are a match to TRBD2. This CDR3 comprises 18 residues. The germline V gene has CDR1 SGHNT and CDR2 YENEEA. The V and J ends lost 5 bases and 5 bases, in that order; junction bases with no gene match: 12. CDR3 in amino acids: CASSPGLAGGGSMETQYF. The DNA of the CDR3 is TGTGCCAGCAGCCCGGGACTAGCGGGAGGCGGTTCGATGGAGACCCAGTACTTC.

The gene calls are TRBV10-1 and TRBJ2-1; D possibly uses TRBD1 or TRBD2 (5 bases each). V was trimmed by 5 bases and J by 8 bases, leaving 16 bases between them. CDR3 length: 14 amino acids. CDR1 is WNHNN, CDR2 SYGVQD, per germline (reference sequence). The CDR3 DNA is TGCGCCAGCAGTAGCTCCGGGACGGCTGATGAGCAGTTCTTC. It is translated as CASSSSGTADEQFF.

The rearrangement uses TRBV27 and TRBJ2-4, with a possible D match to TRBD1 (5 bases). Germline CDR1 MNHEY, CDR2 SMNVEV (reference sequence). The CDR3 has 16 residues. The V end lost 0 bases, the J end lost 0 bases, and 9 bases lay between the germline ends. The CDR3, as DNA: TGTGCCAGCAGTTTATCAGGGGCCGTAGCCAAAAACATTCAGTACTTC. Protein sequence: CASSLSGAVAKNIQYF.

The DNA of the CDR3 is TGCAGCGTCCTCCCTAGCGGGAGGAACGAGCAGTACTTC. Amino acids: CSVLPSGRNEQYF. The rearrangement uses TRBV29-1 and TRBJ2-7, with 11 nucleotides matching TRBD2. V was pared by 6 bases and J by 5 bases, with 6 bases of the junction left unmatched. The CDR3 covers 13 residues. Germline CDR1 is SQVTM and CDR2 is ANQGSEA.

The rearrangement links TRBV6-4 to TRBJ2-3, with 8 bases identical to TRBD1. The germline V gene encodes CDR1 MRHNA and CDR2 SNTAGT. There are 15 residues in the CDR3. Losses at the gene ends were 5 bases for V and 0 bases for J; bases not matched to a gene: 4. The CDR3 here is CASSIGQGSTDTQYF. The CDR3 nucleotides read TGTGCCAGCAGTATCGGACAGGGAAGCACAGATACGCAGTATTTT.

This sequence joins TRBV5-1 and TRBJ2-1; 11 bases map to TRBD2. Germline V gene lookup returns CDR1 SGHRS and CDR2 YFSETQ. V shed 2 bases, J shed 4 bases, and the junction held 8 bases outside the gene matches. This CDR3 comprises 17 residues. DNA of the CDR3: TGCGCCAGCAGCTTCTTAGGACTAGCGGGTATATACAATGAGCAGTTCTTC. Protein: CASSFLGLAGIYNEQFF.

Comment on this clone: The same CDR3 is also encoded by other DNA sequences in this sample. The rearrangement uses TRBV5-1 and TRBJ2-5; D remains unclear. This CDR3 spans 11 amino acids. Germline CDR1 is SGHRS and CDR2 is YFSETQ. Between the trimmed V and J ends, which lost 2 bases and 2 bases, there was a span of 1 base. The DNA for the CDR3 is TGCGCCAGCAGCTTTCAAGAGACCCAGTACTTC. It is translated as CASSFQETQYF.

The rearrangement uses TRBV5-4 and TRBJ2-3, with 15 bases lining up with TRBD2. Trimming at V came to 0 bases and at J to 5 bases, leaving 7 bases not matched to a gene. The CDR3 has 18 residues. Germline assignment: CDR1 SGHNT and CDR2 YYREEE (reference sequence). The CDR3 DNA follows: TGTGCCAGCAGCTTGGGGCTATGGACTAGCGGGAGGGTAGATACGCAGTATTTT. This codes for CASSLGLWTSGRVDTQYF. Supplemented by reference TRBV5-4 and TRBJ2-3, the full variable domain reads ETGVTQSPTHLIKTRGQQVTLRCSSQSGHNTVSWYQQALGQGPQFIFQYYREEENGRGNFPPRFSGLQFPNYSSELNVNALELDDSALYLCASSLGLWTSGRVDTQYFGPGTRLTVL.

The chain recombines TRBV7-2 with TRBJ2-7, with 7 nucleotides matching TRBD1. The length of the CDR3 is 14 residues. Germline-derived CDR1 and CDR2 are SGHTA and FQGNSA. Losses at the gene ends were 3 bases for V and 4 bases for J; bases not matched to a gene: 6. The CDR3, as DNA: TGTGCCAGCAGCTTCTCAGGGGGATCATACGAGCAGTACTTC. Amino acid sequence: CASSFSGGSYEQYF.

The chain couples TRBV6-1 to TRBJ2-7; D is perhaps TRBD2 (6 bases). Germline V gene lookup returns CDR1 MNHNS and CDR2 SASEGT. This CDR3 has 14 residues. V was pared by 6 bases and J by 6 bases, with 18 bases between. The CDR3, as DNA: TGTGCCAGCAGCCCCTTGGGGGGAGTGGGCGAGCAGTACTTC. It specifies CASSPLGGVGEQYF.

This rearrangement joins TRBV15 to TRBJ2-3; D tentatively fits TRBD1 or TRBD2 (5 bases each). V lost 3 bases and J lost 4, with 20 bases in between. CDR1 and CDR2 (germline): LNHNV, YYDKDF (reference sequence). The CDR3 runs 17 residues. This CDR3 reads CATSSRDGGQVADTQYF. The CDR3 DNA reads TGTGCCACCAGCAGTAGAGATGGGGGTCAGGTTGCAGATACGCAGTATTTT. Looking up the rest from reference TRBV15 and TRBJ2-3 gives the full variable domain: DAMVIQNPRYQVTQFGKPVTLSCSQTLNHNVMYWYQQKSSQAPKLLFHYYDKDFNNEADTPDNFQSRRPNTSFCFLDIRSPGLGDTAMYLCATSSRDGGQVADTQYFGPGTRLTVL.